These 19 T cell receptor beta chains were all obtained from the same sample, sequenced in a study of blood T cell repertoires in COVID-19. The repertoire was sequenced with immunoSEQ multiplex PCR; TCRdb's copy has only in-frame clones and lacks some. The table shows roughly 200,000 clones, with 75% to 90% occurring only once. Sequences were obtained from peripheral blood. The receptors derive from a woman aged 40-49 years with COVID-19, enrolled during active disease.

The chain employs TRBV2 and TRBJ1-5; D is unclear. CDR3 size: 14 residues. Trimming pared 6 bases from V and 0 bases from J, leaving 9 bases between. Germline values: CDR1 SNHLY, CDR2 FYNNEI. This CDR3 reads CASSVGLSNQPQHF. CDR3 DNA: TGTGCCAGCAGCGTGGGCCTTAGCAATCAGCCCCAGCATTTT. The complete variable domain, with remaining parts taken from reference TRBV2 and TRBJ1-5, reads EPEVTQTPSHQVTQMGQEVILRCVPISNHLYFYWYRQILGQKVEFLVSFYNNEISEKSEIFDDQFSVERPDGSNFTLKIRSTKLEDSAMYFCASSVGLSNQPQHFGDGTRLSIL.

Ten or more counts support this clone. The chain joins TRBV28 to TRBJ1-1; D not resolved. This CDR3 contains 12 residues. Trimming took off 6 bases at V and 4 bases at J, with 9 bases between the two ends. Per germline, CDR1 MDHEN and CDR2 SYDVKM. This CDR3 is CASRVGSTEAFF. For the CDR3, the DNA is TGTGCCAGCAGGGTAGGGAGCACTGAAGCTTTCTTT.

This chain connects TRBV7-9 to TRBJ2-7, with TRBD1 matching 10 bases. CDR3 size: 14 residues. Germline lookup yields CDR1 SEHNR and CDR2 FQNEAQ (reference sequence). The V and J ends lost 6 bases and 5 bases, in that order; junction bases with no gene match: 7. The CDR3 sequence is CASRTGTGVHEQYF. In DNA, the CDR3 is TGTGCCAGCAGGACCGGGACAGGGGTACACGAGCAGTACTTC.

J is TRBJ1-2 and V is TRBV9; D is unresolved. Germline V lookup: CDR1 SGDLS, CDR2 YYNGEE. V lost 2 bases to trimming and J lost 8 bases, with 25 bases between them. The CDR3 is made up of 17 amino acids. For the CDR3, the DNA is TGTGCCAGCAGCGTGGGAGATCGGTTCGCAGTGAATGACGGCTACACCTTC. This sequence encodes CASSVGDRFAVNDGYTF.

The chain links TRBV28 to TRBJ2-1; possible D gene TRBD1, 5 bases. Per germline, CDR1 MDHEN and CDR2 SYDVKM. Trimming stripped 6 bases from V and 10 bases from J, with 13 bases between. The CDR3 is made up of 12 amino acids. DNA of the CDR3: TGTGCCAGCAGCTCCTACAGGTCGGAGCAGTTCTTC. Translating gives CASSSYRSEQFF.

Regarding this clone: In the same sample, other DNA sequences code for this CDR3. The V and J genes are TRBV6-2 or TRBV6-3 and TRBJ2-3; 13 positions agree with TRBD2. The length of the CDR3 is 15 residues. Germline V CDR1 and CDR2: MNHEY, SVGEGT. The junction had 2 bases not matched to a gene; V was cut back by 2 bases and J by 6 bases. CDR3 in DNA: TGTGCCAGCAGTTACACTAGCGGGGGGGCCGATACGCAGTATTTT. Its translation is CASSYTSGGADTQYF.

The rearrangement joins TRBV27 to TRBJ1-1; D unclear. The V gene lost 6 bases and the J gene lost 5 bases, with 16 bases spanning the gap. Germline V gives CDR1 MNHEY, CDR2 SMNVEV (reference sequence). The length of the CDR3 is 14 residues. The CDR3 region is CASSPRVSRTEAFF. DNA for the CDR3: TGTGCCAGCAGCCCCCGGGTCTCGCGGACTGAAGCTTTCTTT.

V is TRBV5-6 and J is TRBJ1-2, with TRBD1 matching 7 bases. Germline CDR1 reads SGHDT; CDR2 reads YYEEEE. Germline trimming cut 3 bases from V and 8 bases from J; bases unmatched to any gene: 16. The CDR3 extends over 16 amino acids. The CDR3: CASSWLNRGAASGYTF. Here the CDR3 DNA reads TGTGCCAGCAGCTGGTTGAACAGGGGAGCAGCCTCCGGCTACACCTTC.

The V gene is TRBV9, the J gene TRBJ2-7; TRBD2 matches at 12 bases. The J segment lost 6 bases and the V segment lost 4 bases, leaving 5 bases of the junction unmatched. CDR1 is SGDLS, CDR2 YYNGEE, per germline. The CDR3 has 14 amino acids. The CDR3 spells CASSPLAGGGEQYF. CDR3 sequence (DNA): TGTGCCAGCAGCCCCCTAGCGGGAGGGGGCGAGCAGTACTTC. Variable domain in full (rest from reference TRBV9 and TRBJ2-7): DSGVTQTPKHLITATGQRVTLRCSPRSGDLSVYWYQQSLDQGLQFLIQYYNGEERAKGNILERFSAQQFPDLHSELNLSSLELGDSALYFCASSPLAGGGEQYFGPGTRLTVT.

The chain uses TRBV27 and TRBJ1-1; 7 bases fit TRBD1. From germline, CDR1 is MNHEY and CDR2 SMNVEV (reference sequence). After removal of 5 bases from V and 6 bases from J, the junction contained 3 bases not matched to a gene. The length of the CDR3 is 12 residues. CDR3 sequence (DNA): TGTGCCAGCAGTATAACAGGGGCTGAAGCTTTCTTT. Translation: CASSITGAEAFF.

V and J are TRBV2 and TRBJ2-1, with D possibly TRBD1 on 5 matching bases. The germline V and J ends were trimmed by 11 bases and 6 bases, with 14 bases remaining between them. This CDR3 spans 12 amino acids. Germline CDR1 and CDR2: SNHLY and FYNNEI. CDR3 DNA: TGTGCCGTGGGGCGGCTGTCCAATGAGCAGTTCTTC. As protein: CAVGRLSNEQFF.

The J gene is TRBJ2-7, the V gene TRBV2, with D perhaps TRBD2 (6 bases). V was pared by 6 bases and J by 2 bases, with 11 bases between. The CDR3 spans 13 residues. The germline V gene encodes CDR1 SNHLY and CDR2 FYNNEI. CDR3: CASSRGSTYEQYF. CDR3 in DNA: TGTGCCAGCAGCCGGGGGTCCACCTACGAGCAGTACTTC.

The rearrangement links TRBV12-5 to TRBJ1-4, with 7 bases identical to TRBD1. The trim removed 3 bases at V and 8 bases at J, leaving 9 bases unmatched. Looked up from germline, CDR1 is LGHNT and CDR2 is FRNRAP. The CDR3 runs 15 residues. The CDR3 DNA reads TGTGCTAGTGGTTTTGAGACAGGGAGAAGGGAAAAACTGTTTTTT. As protein: CASGFETGRREKLFF.

V gene TRBV7-8 combines with J gene TRBJ2-7, with a possible D match to TRBD1 (5 bases). Germline-derived CDR1 and CDR2 are SGHVS and FQNEAQ. Trimming cost V 5 bases and J 3 bases, with 8 bases left between them. The CDR3 is 12 amino acids. In DNA form, the CDR3 reads TGTGCCAGCAGCGGAGACAGCTACGAGCAGTACTTC. Translation: CASSGDSYEQYF. Variable domain in full (rest from reference TRBV7-8 and TRBJ2-7): GAGVSQSPRYKVAKRGQDVALRCDPISGHVSLFWYQQALGQGPEFLTYFQNEAQLDKSGLPSDRFFAERPEGSVSTLKIQRTQQEDSAVYLCASSGDSYEQYFGPGTRLTVT.

This clone was seen once. This chain joins TRBV10-1 and TRBJ1-5; 9 bases are a match to TRBD1. From germline, CDR1 is WNHNN and CDR2 SYGVQD (reference sequence). The trim removed 2 bases at V and 6 bases at J, leaving 8 bases unmatched. This CDR3 contains 16 residues. The CDR3 coding sequence is TGCGCCAGCAGTGAGGGGGACAGGGCTAAGGTTCAGCCCCAGCATTTT. This sequence encodes CASSEGDRAKVQPQHF.

This clone appeared a single time. The chain is built from TRBV5-1 and TRBJ2-7, with D perhaps matching TRBD2 (6 bases). Trimming took off 0 bases at V and 2 bases at J, with 12 bases between the two ends. The germline V gene has CDR1 SGHRS and CDR2 YFSETQ. This CDR3 has 15 amino acids. CDR3 sequence reads: CASSLDIGGAYEQYF. The CDR3 DNA sequence: TGCGCCAGCAGCTTGGATATAGGAGGGGCCTACGAGCAGTACTTC.

J is TRBJ2-1 and V is TRBV20-1; no definite D call. The length of the CDR3 is 11 residues. Trimming left V 6 bases short and J 9 bases short, with 12 bases between. CDR1 and CDR2 (germline): DFQATT, SNEGSKA (reference sequence). CDR3 in amino acids: CSAIKQVEQFF. In nucleotides, the CDR3 is TGCAGTGCGATAAAACAAGTTGAGCAGTTCTTC.

The J gene is TRBJ1-2, the V gene TRBV18; D is unresolved. V shed 3 bases and J shed 0 bases, with 11 bases lying between them. The CDR3 length is 15 residues. CDR1 is KGHSH and CDR2 is LQKENI in the germline V gene. CDR3 region: CASSPQANTNYGYTF. The CDR3 DNA sequence: TGTGCCAGCTCACCCCAGGCAAATACTAACTATGGCTACACCTTC.

V is TRBV6-5 and J is TRBJ2-5, with D possibly TRBD2 on 6 matching bases. The CDR3 consists of 14 residues. Germline CDR1 is MNHEY and CDR2 is SVGAGI. With 6 bases removed from V and 5 bases from J, the gap between germline ends came to 16 bases. The CDR3 is CASRYTGGVETQYF. DNA of the CDR3: TGTGCCAGCAGGTATACCGGGGGAGTGGAGACCCAGTACTTC.